The 19 T cell receptor beta chains below were found in one sample sequenced in a study of blood T cell repertoires in COVID-19. TCRdb keeps only in-frame clones here, not all; method: immunoSEQ multiplex PCR. The table lists around 150,000 clones, 90% to 95% of them singletons, with roughly 4.5% in the top ten. Input material: peripheral blood. Receptors were obtained from a woman aged 45-65 years with acute or convalescent COVID-19.

This chain connects TRBV28 to TRBJ2-1, with TRBD2 matching over 8 bases. Germline V gives CDR1 MDHEN, CDR2 SYDVKM. The CDR3 totals 15 residues. V gave up 4 bases and J gave up 6 bases; unmatched junction bases: 8. For the CDR3, the DNA is TGTGCCAGCAGTTCGGGGGGGCGGGAGAGCAATGAGCAGTTCTTC. Protein sequence: CASSSGGRESNEQFF.

The chain links TRBV7-2 to TRBJ1-1; tentative D call: TRBD1 (6 bases). With 6 bases removed from V and 6 bases from J, the gap between germline ends came to 11 bases. The CDR3 extends over 12 amino acids. From germline, CDR1 is SGHTA and CDR2 FQGNSA. The CDR3 sequence: CASRSQGAEAFF. The CDR3 nucleotides read TGTGCCAGCAGATCACAGGGTGCTGAAGCTTTCTTT.

In this sample, this clone turned up once. Other DNA sequences in this specimen translate into the identical CDR3. This chain joins TRBV19 and TRBJ1-2; 11 positions match TRBD1. Germline CDR1 LNHDA, CDR2 SQIVND (reference sequence). The CDR3 is made up of 14 amino acids. With 5 bases clipped from V and 5 bases from J, the junction kept 4 bases outside the gene matches. CDR3 in DNA: TGTGCCAGTAGTCCGGGACAGGGGGGTTATGGCTACACCTTC. It codes for CASSPGQGGYGYTF.

The chain uses TRBV11-1 and TRBJ2-5; 9 nucleotides match TRBD1. CDR1 and CDR2 from the germline V gene are SGHAT and FQDESV (reference sequence). Trimming took 3 bases from V and 1 from J; bases not matched to a gene: 0. This CDR3 has 14 residues. The CDR3 nucleotides are TGTGCCAGCAGCTTGACAGGGGGCCAAGAGACCCAGTACTTC. It yields the protein CASSLTGGQETQYF.

This chain uses TRBV7-9 with TRBJ2-4, with 11 bases identical to TRBD2. V lost 3 bases, J lost 9 bases, and 10 bases stayed unmatched. Germline V gives CDR1 SEHNR, CDR2 FQNEAQ (reference sequence). The CDR3 has 16 residues. CDR3 region: CASSFRPLAGVGIQYF. The CDR3 DNA reads as TGTGCCAGCAGCTTTAGACCACTAGCGGGAGTTGGCATTCAGTACTTC.

The chain links TRBV28 to TRBJ1-3; no definite D call. Germline-derived CDR1 and CDR2 are MDHEN and SYDVKM. The V end was cut by 8 bases, the J end by 10 bases, with 15 bases between. The CDR3 contains 12 residues. CDR3 nucleotide sequence: TGTGCCAGCCAGGACTATCTTAAAACCATATATTTT. Translated, it gives CASQDYLKTIYF.

A single count supports this clone. The genes are TRBV6-2 or TRBV6-3 and TRBJ2-1; D gene ambiguous. V was shortened by 2 bases and J by 10 bases, with 24 bases between the two germline ends. Germline CDR1 is MNHEY and CDR2 is SVGEGT. The CDR3 covers 17 residues. The CDR3 bases are TGTGCCAGCAGTTACCCAAGTTCGCGTTCCCACTTTCGGGAGCAGTTCTTC. This sequence encodes CASSYPSSRSHFREQFF.

The chain links TRBV29-1 to TRBJ1-1; possibly TRBD1 for D (6 bases). Germline lookup yields CDR1 SQVTM and CDR2 ANQGSEA. The V end was cut by 3 bases, the J end by 4 bases, with 12 bases between. This CDR3 contains 13 residues. The CDR3 sequence: CSVDRGGGTEAFF. CDR3 in DNA: TGCAGCGTTGATCGGGGGGGCGGCACTGAAGCTTTCTTT.

This clone has only one observation. This chain connects TRBV9 to TRBJ1-4; D unclear. Trimming removed 4 bases at V and 2 bases at J, with 9 bases between. Per germline, CDR1 SGDLS and CDR2 YYNGEE. This CDR3 comprises 14 residues. This CDR3 is CASSLSGTNEKLFF. The CDR3 DNA follows: TGTGCCAGCAGCCTCTCAGGTACTAATGAAAAACTGTTTTTT.

This CDR3 reads CASSFSQGSSYEQYF. CDR3 nucleotide sequence: TGTGCCAGCTCATTTTCCCAGGGGAGCTCCTACGAGCAGTACTTC. The chain links TRBV18 to TRBJ2-7; a possible D gene is TRBD1 (6 bases). Per the germline V gene, CDR1 is KGHSH and CDR2 is LQKENI. The CDR3 covers 15 residues. Trimming stripped 5 bases from V and 0 bases from J, with 14 bases between.

This rearrangement joins TRBV20-1 to TRBJ2-7; D might be TRBD1 (5 bases). V was pared by 3 bases and J by 2 bases, with 14 bases between. The CDR3 has 14 residues. Germline assignment: CDR1 DFQATT and CDR2 SNEGSKA (reference sequence). CDR3 sequence reads: CSASGTGYAYEQYF. CDR3 bases: TGCAGTGCTAGTGGAACAGGTTACGCCTACGAGCAGTACTTC.

The rearrangement links TRBV5-4 to TRBJ2-3; 7 nucleotides align to TRBD2. V dropped 5 bases and J dropped 6; count of bases not matched to a gene: 15. The CDR3 runs 16 residues. CDR1 and CDR2 (germline): SGHNT, YYREEE (reference sequence). CDR3 sequence: CASSLPFRSGDDTQYF. The DNA of the CDR3 is TGTGCCAGCAGTTTACCTTTTCGGAGCGGGGATGATACGCAGTATTTT.

The gene calls are TRBV19 and TRBJ2-7; 8 positions agree with TRBD1. The CDR3 covers 14 residues. Germline loops: CDR1 LNHDA, CDR2 SQIVND (reference sequence). V was pared by 5 bases and J by 2 bases, with 5 bases of the junction left unmatched. The CDR3 region is CASSSGTGPYEQYF. The CDR3 DNA is TGTGCCAGTAGTTCGGGGACAGGTCCCTACGAGCAGTACTTC. Based on the CDR3 plus reference TRBV19 and TRBJ2-7, the full variable domain is DGGITQSPKYLFRKEGQNVTLSCEQNLNHDAMYWYRQDPGQGLRLIYYSQIVNDFQKGDIAEGYSVSREKKESFPLTVTSAQKNPTAFYLCASSSGTGPYEQYFGPGTRLTVT.

The chain recombines TRBV7-2 with TRBJ1-6; tentative D call: TRBD1 (6 bases). CDR3 size: 18 residues. The V gene's germline CDR1 is SGHTA and CDR2 FQGNSA. Trimming removed 8 bases at V and 1 base at J, with 21 bases between. CDR3 bases: TGTGCCAGCGCATTGGGCCGGGGGGCGAAATCCTATAATTCACCCCTCCACTTT. It specifies CASALGRGAKSYNSPLHF.

The CDR3 region is CAWTYGQGTEAFF. CDR3 sequence (DNA): TGTGCCTGGACCTACGGGCAGGGCACTGAAGCTTTCTTT. This rearrangement joins TRBV30 to TRBJ1-1; D is perhaps TRBD1 (5 bases). This CDR3 region has 13 residues. V lost 4 bases, J lost 4 bases, and 13 bases lay in between. The germline CDR1 and CDR2 sequences are GTSNPN and SVGIG (reference sequence).

This chain joins TRBV10-3 and TRBJ1-4; 9 bases match TRBD1. Losses at the gene ends were 6 bases for V and 3 bases for J; bases not matched to a gene: 2. This CDR3 comprises 14 residues. CDR1 and CDR2 (germline): ENHRY, SYGVKD. The CDR3 is CAISDRGANEKLFF. In DNA form, the CDR3 reads TGTGCCATCAGCGACAGGGGGGCTAATGAAAAACTGTTTTTT.

The chain is built from TRBV3-1 (or the pseudogene TRBV3-2) and TRBJ1-3, with TRBD1 as a possible D gene (6 bases). This CDR3 comprises 15 residues. Trimming left V 5 bases short and J 0 bases short, with 11 bases between. Germline CDR1 reads LGHDT; CDR2 reads YNNKEL (reference sequence). The CDR3 is CASSSDSSSGNTIYF. For the CDR3, the DNA is TGTGCCAGCAGCTCGGACAGCTCCTCTGGAAACACCATATATTTT.

This sequence joins TRBV19 and TRBJ2-7; 7 bases match TRBD2. The germline gives CDR1 LNHDA, CDR2 SQIVND (reference sequence). Trimming at V came to 5 bases and at J to 5 bases, leaving 6 bases not matched to a gene. CDR3 size: 13 residues. CDR3 region: CASSLGRGDEQYF. In DNA form, the CDR3 reads TGTGCCAGTAGTCTAGGCCGGGGGGACGAGCAGTACTTC.

The genes are TRBV2 and TRBJ1-1; 7 bases align to TRBD1. The CDR3 is 13 residues long. Germline values: CDR1 SNHLY, CDR2 FYNNEI. The ends lost 6 bases at V and 9 bases at J; junction bases unmatched: 10. The CDR3 DNA follows: TGTGCCAGCAGCCTGGGACAGCCCCCGAAAGCTTTCTTT. It translates to CASSLGQPPKAFF.